This entry lists 22 T cell receptor beta chains sequenced from one sample in a study of regulatory T cells in long-lasting Graves disease. Time point specified: persistent/refractory GD, antithyroid drugs over 5 years with positive TRAb. Following extraction of RNA from PBMCs, that RNA was used to make the TCR library. Researchers made TCR beta libraries by using iRepertoire HTBI primers and running Arm-PCR on CDR3 regions. TCRdb itself ran the multiplex PCR reads through MiXCR, one entry per CDR3 protein. The sample records 400,000 to 450,000 distinct CDR3 sequences, 23% being singletons. The material sequenced was peripheral blood mononuclear cells (PBMCs), taken when the disease was refractory, from a patient treated with antithyroid drugs. The receptor set was obtained from a female donor with Graves disease.

The genes are TRBV6-5 and TRBJ1-2; D unresolved. The CDR3 spans 16 residues. Germline V gives CDR1 MNHEY, CDR2 SVGAGI. V dropped 1 base and J dropped 1 base, with 13 bases sitting between them. CDR3 sequence (DNA): TGTGCCAGCAGTTACTTGAGGGAGGGTGGTAACTATGGCTACACCTTC. This gives the protein CASSYLREGGNYGYTF.

This clonotype was seen ten or more times. This rearrangement joins TRBV27 to TRBJ2-5, with D uncertain. CDR1 and CDR2 (germline): MNHEY, SMNVEV (reference sequence). The V and J ends lost 6 bases and 3 bases respectively, with 8 bases between them. The CDR3 loop spans 12 amino acids. CDR3 nucleotide sequence: TGTGCCAGCAGATGCTGGAAAGAGACCCAGTACTTC. Protein product: CASRCWKETQYF.

The genes are TRBV3-1 and TRBJ1-2; a weak D match, TRBD1 (6 bases). The CDR3 is made up of 14 amino acids. V was trimmed by 0 bases and J by 5 bases, leaving 10 bases between them. CDR1 and CDR2 from the germline V gene are LGHDT and YNNKEL (reference sequence). DNA for the CDR3: TGTGCCAGCAGCCAAGAGAGGGGGAGGTATGGCTACACCTTC. It is translated as CASSQERGRYGYTF.

This clonotype was seen a handful of times. This rearrangement joins TRBV28 to TRBJ1-1; D is perhaps TRBD1 (6 bases). Looked up from germline, CDR1 is MDHEN and CDR2 is SYDVKM. CDR3 length: 15 residues. The germline V and J ends were trimmed by 3 bases and 4 bases, with 15 bases remaining between them. Here the CDR3 reads CASSLGGGLGTEAFF. The CDR3 nucleotides read TGTGCCAGCAGTTTGGGGGGGGGCTTGGGCACTGAAGCTTTCTTT.

This clonotype was seen at least ten times. The chain recombines TRBV6-2 or TRBV6-3 with TRBJ2-5; D uncertain. This CDR3 has 16 residues. Germline V gives CDR1 MNHEY, CDR2 SVGEGT. V gave up 0 bases and J gave up 4 bases, with 15 bases separating them. The CDR3 protein is CASSYSITSRSETQYF. CDR3 DNA sequence: TGTGCCAGCAGTTACTCGATCACTTCCCGGTCAGAGACCCAGTACTTC.

The chain joins TRBV12-3 or TRBV12-4 to TRBJ2-7, with 13 bases aligning to TRBD2. J lost 7 bases, V lost 8 bases, and 8 bases had no gene match. CDR3 length: 14 amino acids. This CDR3 reads CASSQGTSGTEQYF. In DNA, the CDR3 is TGTGCCAGCTCCCAAGGGACTAGCGGGACTGAGCAGTACTTC.

This clonotype has at least ten counts. This chain uses TRBV2 with TRBJ2-7; D call uncertain. Germline-derived CDR1 and CDR2 are SNHLY and FYNNEI. The V end was cut by 6 bases, the J end by 3 bases, with 9 bases between. CDR3 length equals 12 residues. CDR3 region: CASRAWGYEQYF. The CDR3 DNA follows: TGTGCCAGCAGAGCTTGGGGCTACGAGCAGTACTTC.

The V and J genes are TRBV20-1 and TRBJ2-7, with TRBD1 matching 7 bases. V gave up 6 bases and J gave up 3 bases; unmatched junction bases: 17. The germline V gene has CDR1 DFQATT and CDR2 SNEGSKA (reference sequence). This CDR3 is built from 16 residues. The chain's CDR3 is CSAALSVGQLYYEQYF. CDR3 DNA sequence: TGCAGTGCCGCGCTAAGTGTGGGACAGCTATACTACGAGCAGTACTTC.

The chain employs TRBV5-1 and TRBJ2-1, with 8 bases fitting TRBD2. Germline CDR1 is SGHRS and CDR2 is YFSETQ. The CDR3 has 14 amino acids. Trimming at V came to 9 bases and at J to 6 bases, leaving 11 bases not matched to a gene. This CDR3 reads CATSGTRGANEQFF. CDR3 DNA: TGCGCCACCTCGGGGACTAGGGGGGCCAATGAGCAGTTCTTC.

As regards this clonotype: The missing conserved phenylalanine or tryptophan at the end of this CDR3 makes a read error likely. The V call is TRBV5-1, the J call TRBJ1-2; no firm D call. The CDR3 is made up of 14 amino acids. Germline lookup yields CDR1 SGHRS and CDR2 YFSETQ. The ends were cut back, 0 bases at V and 4 bases at J, with 10 bases in the middle. The CDR3 reads CASSLGQTLYGYTL. CDR3 bases: TGCGCCAGCAGCTTGGGGCAGACACTCTATGGCTACACCCTC.

This clonotype was observed a few times. The V and J genes are TRBV25-1 and TRBJ2-7, with a weak D call TRBD2 (6 bases). The CDR3 consists of 16 residues. V dropped 4 bases and J dropped 1 base, with 17 bases sitting between them. Germline V gives CDR1 MGHDK, CDR2 SYGVNS. This CDR3 is CASSAPGERGSYEQYF. CDR3 nucleotide sequence: TGTGCCAGCAGTGCTCCGGGGGAGAGGGGTTCCTACGAGCAGTACTTC.

This clonotype was recorded at least ten times. CDR3 bases: TGTGCCAGCAGCGACGTACTAGTTTCCTACGAGCAGTACTTC. Residues: CASSDVLVSYEQYF. The chain combines TRBV7-9 with TRBJ2-7; perhaps TRBD2 as D (5 bases). Trimming took off 5 bases at V and 1 base at J, with 12 bases between the two ends. The CDR3 spans 14 residues. Germline loops: CDR1 SEHNR, CDR2 FQNEAQ (reference sequence).

This clonotype was seen only a few times. This rearrangement joins TRBV12-3 or TRBV12-4 to TRBJ2-1; D unclear. This CDR3 spans 12 amino acids. V lost 2 bases to trimming and J lost 6 bases, with 5 bases between them. The CDR3, as DNA: TGTGCCAGCAGTTTATATGCCAATGAGCAGTTCTTC. This sequence encodes CASSLYANEQFF.

This clonotype was seen ten or more times. The rearrangement joins TRBV7-3 to TRBJ2-5; unclear D gene. CDR1 and CDR2 (germline): SGHTA, FQGTGA. The CDR3 is 13 amino acids. V lost 3 bases and J lost 2, with 7 bases in between. CDR3: CASSFSVQETQYF. The CDR3 coding sequence is TGTGCCAGCAGCTTTTCGGTACAAGAGACCCAGTACTTC.

This clonotype has ten or more counts. V and J are TRBV28 and TRBJ2-1, with 11 bases fitting TRBD1. With 6 bases clipped from V and 7 bases from J, the junction kept 8 bases outside the gene matches. CDR3 length: 15 amino acids. Germline V gene lookup returns CDR1 MDHEN and CDR2 SYDVKM. The chain's CDR3 is CASRLGGQGGNEQFF. CDR3 DNA: TGTGCCAGCAGACTCGGGGGACAGGGGGGTAATGAGCAGTTCTTC.

The CDR3 nucleotides are TGTGCCAGCAGTTCGTGGGTGGCTTTCTTT. Its translation: CASSSWVAFF. V and J are TRBV12-3 or TRBV12-4 and TRBJ1-1, with D uncertain. The CDR3 is 10 amino acids. Trimming shortened V by 4 bases and J by 11 bases, and 8 bases separated the two germline ends.

This chain uses TRBV27 with TRBJ1-4; unclear D gene. CDR3 length: 14 amino acids. From germline, CDR1 is MNHEY and CDR2 SMNVEV (reference sequence). Trimming cost V 6 bases and J 7 bases, with 15 bases left between them. CDR3 protein: CASSLLGSSEKLFF. CDR3 nucleotides: TGTGCCAGCAGCTTGCTAGGGTCAAGTGAAAAACTGTTTTTT.

The rearrangement uses TRBV7-9 and TRBJ2-7; TRBD1 aligns across 8 bases. The CDR3 length is 14 residues. The V gene's germline CDR1 is SEHNR and CDR2 FQNEAQ (reference sequence). V dropped 5 bases and J dropped 2; count of bases not matched to a gene: 5. The CDR3 DNA follows: TGTGCCAGCAGCCCGCCGGACAGGGCCTACGAGCAGTACTTC. Its protein product is CASSPPDRAYEQYF.

This clonotype was found a few times. V is TRBV7-9 and J is TRBJ1-2; 7 bases align to TRBD1. V trimming: 7 bases; J trimming: 1 base; junction bases outside the gene matches: 9. The CDR3 is made up of 15 amino acids. CDR1 and CDR2 (germline): SEHNR, FQNEAQ (reference sequence). CDR3 sequence: CASTKTGTVNYGYTF. The CDR3 bases are TGTGCCAGCACCAAAACCGGGACAGTTAACTATGGCTACACCTTC.

This clonotype has just a few counts. This chain joins TRBV4-1 and TRBJ1-1; D not certain. From germline, CDR1 is MGHRA and CDR2 YSYEKL. V was shortened by 0 bases and J by 1 base, with 12 bases between the two germline ends. The CDR3 extends over 16 amino acids. The CDR3 coding sequence is TGCGCCAGCAGCCAAGATGAGGAAACACCGAACACTGAAGCTTTCTTT. It encodes CASSQDEETPNTEAFF.

V and J are TRBV5-1 and TRBJ1-4; no clear D. Deletions cut 0 bases from V and 0 bases from J, with 3 bases between. Germline V CDR1 and CDR2: SGHRS, YFSETQ. The CDR3 consists of 14 residues. The CDR3 protein is CASSLESTNEKLFF. Written as DNA, the CDR3 is TGCGCCAGCAGCTTGGAGTCAACTAATGAAAAACTGTTTTTT.

V is TRBV29-1 and J is TRBJ1-2; TRBD1 agrees at 9 bases. Germline trimming cut 6 bases from V and 7 bases from J; bases unmatched to any gene: 9. Germline lookup yields CDR1 SQVTM and CDR2 ANQGSEA. This CDR3 region has 13 residues. The CDR3 loop reads CSVRDRAGVGYTF. CDR3 in DNA: TGCAGCGTGAGGGACAGGGCGGGAGTTGGCTACACCTTC.